The present entry profiles one T cell receptor (beta chain) with its context. This clonotype came up a few times. The target of this receptor is not known. There are no base qualities to consult, and no much larger clone falls within one base. The data derive from a study of patients and donors after allogeneic stem cell transplantation (dated by TCRdb to the early 2020s). V has 5 bases trimmed and J has 6 bases trimmed; junction bases matching no gene number 6. From the germline V gene (reference sequence), CDR1 is MNHEY and CDR2 is SMNVEV. The CDR3 has 16 amino acids, counting the end cysteine and phenylalanine. Only the CDR3 region is kept as DNA, spanning 48 bases read in frame from base 1. Library construction relied on RT-PCR. TCRdb names NextSeq 550 as the instrument used. The public reads were reprocessed in TCRdb via fastp at Q25 and MiXCR, keeping in-frame beta chains. Rows are unified per CDR3 protein, each entry keeping the most common DNA and genes. A total of hundreds of thousands of distinct CDR3 sequences appear in this sample, 16% of them only once. 6% to 8% of the sample is taken by the ten largest.

This chain joins TRBV27 to TRBJ2-2; a stretch of 13 junction bases matches TRBD2. The origin of this receptor is a human donor who was either an allogeneic HSCT recipient or a stem cell or donor lymphocyte infusion donor (not recorded which). It is not recorded whose cells these are; they may come from a transplant donor. The specimen was blood, either unsorted or a sorted T cell fraction (not recorded which). The DNA sequence is TGTGCCAGCAGTCCCAGACTAGCGGGAGGCCCCGGGGAGCTGTTTTTT. Translated, it gives CASSPRLAGGPGELFF.